The entry below describes one TCR beta chain. The data belong to a study of shared clonotypes between healthy human individuals. The assay was carried out at the deep level. Data came from immunoSEQ multiplex PCR; TCRdb stores just in-frame clones and leaves some out. This sample yields about 110,000 clones, of which approximately 70% are seen a single time; 24% belongs to the top ten. V shed 8 bases and J shed 4 bases, with 9 bases lying between them. There are 11 residues in the CDR3. CDR1 is SQVTM and CDR2 is ANQGSEA in the germline V gene. This TCR came from a woman aged 30 to 39 in good health. The V call is TRBV29-1, the J call TRBJ2-1; the D gene is possibly TRBD2 (5 bases). The sequencing input was memory CD8+ T cells sorted from blood. The subset is: CD45RO+ cells pooled with CCR7-negative TemRA cells. CDR3 coding DNA: TGCAGCTCCGGACTTTACAATGAGCAGTTCTTC. The encoded protein is CSSGLYNEQFF.